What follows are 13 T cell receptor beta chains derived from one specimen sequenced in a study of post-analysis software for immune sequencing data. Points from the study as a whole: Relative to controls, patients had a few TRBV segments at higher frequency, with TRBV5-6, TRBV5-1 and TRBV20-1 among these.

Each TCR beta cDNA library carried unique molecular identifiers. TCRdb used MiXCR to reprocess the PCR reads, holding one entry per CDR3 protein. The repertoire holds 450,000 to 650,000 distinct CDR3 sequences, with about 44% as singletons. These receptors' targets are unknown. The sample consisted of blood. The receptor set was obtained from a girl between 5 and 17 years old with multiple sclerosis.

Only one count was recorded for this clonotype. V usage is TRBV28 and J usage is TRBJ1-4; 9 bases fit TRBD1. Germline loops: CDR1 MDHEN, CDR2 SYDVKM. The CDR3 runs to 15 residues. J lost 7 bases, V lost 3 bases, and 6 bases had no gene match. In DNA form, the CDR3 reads TGTGCCAGCAGTTTGGGAGGACAGGGGAGTGAAAAACTGTTTTTT. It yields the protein CASSLGGQGSEKLFF.

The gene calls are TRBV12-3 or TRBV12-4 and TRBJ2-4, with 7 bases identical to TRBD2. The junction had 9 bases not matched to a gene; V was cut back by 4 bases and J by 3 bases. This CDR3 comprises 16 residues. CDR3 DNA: TGTGCCAGCAGTTCCCTAGCGGAGTGGGGCAAAAACATTCAGTACTTC. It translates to CASSSLAEWGKNIQYF.

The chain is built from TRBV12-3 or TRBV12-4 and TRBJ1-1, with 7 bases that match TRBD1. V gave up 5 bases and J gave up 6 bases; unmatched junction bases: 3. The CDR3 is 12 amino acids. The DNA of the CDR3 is TGTGCCAGCAGTCCAGGGACAGCTGAAGCTTTCTTT. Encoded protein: CASSPGTAEAFF.

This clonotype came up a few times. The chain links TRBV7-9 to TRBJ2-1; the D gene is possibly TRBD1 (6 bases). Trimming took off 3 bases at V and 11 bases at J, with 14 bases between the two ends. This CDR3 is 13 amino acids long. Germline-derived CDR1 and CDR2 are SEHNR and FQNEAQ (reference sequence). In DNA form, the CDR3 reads TGTGCCAGCAGCTTCCGACAGGACGGGAAGCAGTTCTTC. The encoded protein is CASSFRQDGKQFF.

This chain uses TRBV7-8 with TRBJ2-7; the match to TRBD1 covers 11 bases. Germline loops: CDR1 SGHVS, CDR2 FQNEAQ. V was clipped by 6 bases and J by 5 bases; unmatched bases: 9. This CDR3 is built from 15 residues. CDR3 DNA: TGTGCCAGCAGTTCTAGCCGGACAGGGGGCCACGAGCAGTACTTC. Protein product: CASSSSRTGGHEQYF.

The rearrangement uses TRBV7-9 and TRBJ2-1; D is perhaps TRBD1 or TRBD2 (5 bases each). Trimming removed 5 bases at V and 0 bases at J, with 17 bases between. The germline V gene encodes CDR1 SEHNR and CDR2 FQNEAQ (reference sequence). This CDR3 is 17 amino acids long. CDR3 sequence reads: CASSPTSGPSSYNEQFF. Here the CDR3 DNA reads TGTGCCAGCAGCCCAACCTCGGGGCCGAGCTCCTACAATGAGCAGTTCTTC.

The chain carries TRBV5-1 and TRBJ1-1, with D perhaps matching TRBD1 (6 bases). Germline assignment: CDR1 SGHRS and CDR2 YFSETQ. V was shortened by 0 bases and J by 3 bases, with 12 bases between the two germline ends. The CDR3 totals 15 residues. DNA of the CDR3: TGCGCCAGCAGCTTGGTTTCAGGGGTGGACACTGAAGCTTTCTTT. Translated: CASSLVSGVDTEAFF.

The CDR3 reads CASTPSLTLAYNEQFF. The CDR3 DNA reads TGTGCCAGCACCCCCTCTCTAACCCTAGCATACAATGAGCAGTTCTTC. The V call is TRBV12-3 or TRBV12-4, the J call TRBJ2-1, with D perhaps matching TRBD2 (5 bases). The CDR3 extends over 16 amino acids. V dropped 7 bases and J dropped 4 bases, with 20 bases sitting between them.

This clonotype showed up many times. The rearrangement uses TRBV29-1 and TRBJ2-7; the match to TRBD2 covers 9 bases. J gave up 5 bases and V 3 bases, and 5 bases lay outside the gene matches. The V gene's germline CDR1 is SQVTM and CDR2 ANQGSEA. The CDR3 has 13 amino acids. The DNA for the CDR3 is TGCAGCGTTGACCTTAGCGGGAGCCACGAGCAGTACTTC. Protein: CSVDLSGSHEQYF.

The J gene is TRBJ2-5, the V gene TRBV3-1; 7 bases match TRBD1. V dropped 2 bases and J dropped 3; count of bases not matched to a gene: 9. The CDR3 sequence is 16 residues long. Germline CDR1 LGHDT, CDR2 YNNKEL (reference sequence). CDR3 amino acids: CASSQYAGTVKETQYF. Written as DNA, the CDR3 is TGTGCCAGCAGCCAATACGCCGGGACAGTGAAAGAGACCCAGTACTTC.

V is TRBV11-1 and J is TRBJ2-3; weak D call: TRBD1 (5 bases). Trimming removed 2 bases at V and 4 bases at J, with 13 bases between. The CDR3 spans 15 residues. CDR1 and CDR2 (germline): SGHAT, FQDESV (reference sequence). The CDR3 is CASSLRGQGSDTQYF. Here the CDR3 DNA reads TGTGCCAGCAGCTTACGTGGGCAGGGATCAGATACGCAGTATTTT.

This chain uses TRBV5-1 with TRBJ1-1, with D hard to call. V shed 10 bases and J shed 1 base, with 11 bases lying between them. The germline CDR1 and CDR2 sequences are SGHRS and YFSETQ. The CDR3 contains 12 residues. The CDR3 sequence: CALAGTNTEAFF. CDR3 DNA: TGCGCCCTTGCAGGCACGAACACTGAAGCTTTCTTT.

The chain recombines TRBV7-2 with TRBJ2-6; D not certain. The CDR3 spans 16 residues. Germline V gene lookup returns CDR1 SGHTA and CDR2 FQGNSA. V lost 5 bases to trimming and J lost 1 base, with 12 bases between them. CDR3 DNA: TGTGCCAGCAGCCGTCATACGGCATCTGGGGCCAACGTCCTGACTTTC. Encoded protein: CASSRHTASGANVLTF.